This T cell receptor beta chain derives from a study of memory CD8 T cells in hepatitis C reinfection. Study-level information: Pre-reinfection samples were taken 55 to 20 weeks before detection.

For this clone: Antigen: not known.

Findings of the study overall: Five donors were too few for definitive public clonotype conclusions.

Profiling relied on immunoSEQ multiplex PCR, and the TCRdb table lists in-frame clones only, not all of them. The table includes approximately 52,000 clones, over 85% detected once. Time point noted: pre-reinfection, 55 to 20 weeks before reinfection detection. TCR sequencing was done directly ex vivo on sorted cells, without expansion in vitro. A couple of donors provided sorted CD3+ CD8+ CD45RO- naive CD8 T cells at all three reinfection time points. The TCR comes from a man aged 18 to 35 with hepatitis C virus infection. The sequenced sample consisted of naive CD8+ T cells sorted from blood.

The CDR3 DNA reads as TGTGCCAGCAGTGTCGGGACAGGGAGGGGGAATGAGCAGTTCTTC. This encodes CASSVGTGRGNEQFF. The chain carries TRBV25-1 and TRBJ2-1, with 9 nucleotides matching TRBD1. V was clipped by 4 bases and J by 7 bases; unmatched bases: 8. The CDR3 loop spans 15 amino acids. The germline CDR1 and CDR2 sequences are MGHDK and SYGVNS.